Sequencing of this T cell receptor beta chain was carried out in a study of blood T cell repertoires in COVID-19. Sequenced by immunoSEQ multiplex PCR; TCRdb stores in-frame clones only, minus some. Here the sample spans a few hundred thousand clones, 70% to 85% being singletons. Trimming took off 3 bases at V and 0 bases at J, with 9 bases between the two ends. The CDR3 spans 15 residues. Germline CDR1 and CDR2: MNHEY and SMNVEV (reference sequence). The chain carries TRBV27 and TRBJ1-3; D uncertain. Sequencing was done on a sample of PBMCs or T cells enriched from blood (not recorded which). This clonotype originated in a middle-aged woman with acute COVID-19. CDR3 amino acids: CASSLSGLSGNTIYF. CDR3 DNA sequence: TGTGCCAGCAGTTTGAGCGGACTCTCTGGAAACACCATATATTTT.